The entry below describes one TCR beta chain. Its specific antigen is unknown. No base quality information exists; no much larger clone differs at one position. This sample is part of a study of immune cell composition in non-small cell lung cancer (dated by TCRdb to 2017 to 2019). Concerning the study at large: Histologic subtype, mostly lung adenocarcinoma or squamous cell carcinoma, was determined with H&E together with p63, CK5, Napsin A and TTF-1 immunohistochemistry. Using Adaptive Biotechnologies, the researchers ran TCR-beta sequencing on fewer than 40 paired NSCLC tumour and non-adjacent lung specimens, along with 20 to 30 tumour-only specimens. In supplementary cohort #1, which comprised 10 lung adenocarcinoma cases, paired tumour/lung TCR-beta sequencing was performed and TIL populations were generated so that tumour reactivity could be assessed. Several tumour specimens with TCR-beta data were of rare histological subtypes and were excluded from the subtype comparisons. Study-wide findings and limitations: No significant correlation was found between tumour TCR-beta clonality and smoking pack-years. The reactivity cohort was only approximately eleven cases, and tumour-reactive clones were not shown to share sequences with the dominant in vivo tumour-associated clones. Across approximately nine adenocarcinoma cases, the maximal tumour-associated clone frequency showed a strong correlation with TIL tumour reactivity, but overall clonality showed no such correlation. Nearly half of NSCLC cases had tumour-associated clones >0.5%, with roughly 76% of squamous carcinomas showing such clones compared with roughly 30% of adenocarcinomas. Compared with lung adenocarcinoma tumours, lung squamous cell carcinoma showed significantly higher Top 10 clone scores and productive clonality.

Frozen aliquots of unsorted single-cell suspensions were used for genomic DNA extraction with the QIAamp DNA kit. The tumour samples consisted of surgically resected non-small cell lung cancer tissue. Tissues were received within 2 hours of resection and were immediately processed into single-cell suspensions. Tissue was broken up mechanically, digested enzymatically with DNase I, collagenase I and hyaluronidase for 30 to 35 minutes at 37 degrees C, and then filtered and RBC-lysed. A two-step multiplex PCR amplified TCR-beta CDR3 regions from genomic DNA, and the second step of the PCR added Illumina-compatible adaptors. As a commercial immunoSEQ service, TCR-beta immunosequencing was carried out on an Illumina platform. Per the authors' processing: Repertoires were summarised as Top 10 Clones, the percentage of T-cell templates from the ten most frequent sequences, and productive clonality. Values for productive clonality spanned 0 to 1, where a value of 1 indicated a monoclonal population. Sequences comprising at least 0.1% of tumour T-cell templates but absent from matched non-adjacent lung were defined as tumour-associated clones and were identified via log10 scatter plots. Analyses were done in GraphPad Prism7 and R, with Student's t-tests for two-group comparisons, ANOVA for stages, and linear regression for relationships. The table was pulled from immuneACCESS by TCRdb, which kept in-frame rearrangements only. Such tables lose some clones; where checked, under half of the loss comes from unresolved V genes, and the rest has no known cause. D and trimming come from the DNA, and the V and J calls and clone size come from that table. Across this sample there are about 9,000 clones, with under 85% seen only once. Of the sample, approximately 9.4% is held by the ten largest clones.

The germline V gene yields SGHTS for CDR1 and YDEGEE for CDR2. Trimming takes 0 bases off V and 2 bases off J; junction bases not matched to a gene: 5. Including cysteine and phenylalanine, the CDR3 has 16 amino acids. Of all the DNA, just the CDR3 is kept, 48 bases in frame from base 1. Sequences were obtained from lung tumor tissue. The chain links TRBV5-8 with TRBJ2-5; 9 central bases correspond to TRBD2. This clonotype was sampled from a human donor with non-small cell lung cancer. The nucleotide sequence reads as follows: TGTGCCAGCAGCTTGGCCGCGGGGGGGCTGCAAGAGACCCAGTACTTC. The resulting protein is CASSLAAGGLQETQYF.